The rows below give T cell receptor beta chains drawn from one sample of a study of shared clonotypes between healthy human individuals. Assay: immunoSEQ multiplex PCR; the TCRdb copy retains only in-frame clones and omits some. This sample has 2 million to 2.5 million clones; 85% to 95% occur once, and the top ten carry approximately 0.39%. Sequenced sample: naive CD4+ T cells from PBMCs. The receptor set was obtained from a man aged 18 to 29 in good health. Some clones in this sample may be carry-over from other donors' samples. The CDR3 runs from the conserved cysteine through the conserved F or W.

>TRBJ2-7|TRBV10-3
CAISDYGAEEQYF
>TRBJ2-2|TRBV2
CASNKQGNTGELFF
>TRBJ2-2|TRBV29-1
CSVSGGTGPGELFF
>TRBJ1-5|TRBV28
CASSFEGSGGWPQHF
>TRBJ2-5|TRBV5-4
CATQLKQETQYF
>TRBJ1-1|TRBV19
CASSPQGGTEAFF
>TRBJ1-1|TRBV9
CASSALLRGAEAFF
>TRBJ1-1|TRBV5-1
CASSLDTPRAEAFF
>TRBJ2-1|TRBV9
CASSSGIATYNEQFF
>TRBJ1-4|TRBV19
CATHRGRFPTNEKLFF
>TRBJ1-4|TRBV28
CASSLSPATNEKLFF
>TRBJ1-5|TRBV7-9
CASARGGTSGQPQHF
>TRBJ1-1|TRBV2
CASSEAAATEAFF
>TRBJ2-1|TRBV6-5
CASSSTGFEQFF
>TRBJ2-3|TRBV5-1
CASSLPSGNVGDTQYF
>TRBJ1-1|TRBV29-1
CSVGGPTGHATEAFF